The 12 T cell receptor beta chains reported below all come from one sample, sequenced in a study of patients and donors after allogeneic stem cell transplantation. MiXCR was run by TCRdb on the RT-PCR reads, yielding one entry per CDR3 protein. Of roughly 960,000 distinct CDR3 sequences listed, roughly 18% were seen once; the top ten hold 6%. Sequencing used blood, either unsorted or a sorted T cell fraction (not recorded which). Source of these receptors: a human donor who was either an allogeneic HSCT recipient or a stem cell or donor lymphocyte infusion donor (not recorded which). It is not recorded whose cells these are; they may come from a transplant donor.

The gene calls are TRBV5-1 and TRBJ2-7; 11 bases match TRBD1. The CDR3 consists of 14 residues. Per the germline V gene, CDR1 is SGHRS and CDR2 is YFSETQ. V dropped 4 bases and J dropped 7; count of bases not matched to a gene: 7. CDR3 in DNA: TGCGCCAGCAGCATTGGACAGGGGGCGGAAGAGCAGTACTTC. Amino acid sequence: CASSIGQGAEEQYF.

J is TRBJ1-6 and V is TRBV15; no clear D. This CDR3 is 13 amino acids long. The germline gives CDR1 LNHNV, CDR2 YYDKDF (reference sequence). The ends were cut back, 0 bases at V and 7 bases at J, with 4 bases in the middle. The chain's CDR3 is CATSRDKNSPLHF. The CDR3 coding sequence is TGTGCCACCAGCAGAGATAAAAATTCACCCCTCCACTTT.

This clonotype was counted a few times. In DNA form, the CDR3 reads TGCGCCAGCAGCTCACAGGGGGCGCGTATCGGTGAAAAACTGTTTTTT. Amino acids: CASSSQGARIGEKLFF. The V and J genes are TRBV4-1 and TRBJ1-4; TRBD1 agrees at 9 bases. This CDR3 spans 16 amino acids. Germline CDR1 and CDR2: MGHRA and YSYEKL. J gave up 7 bases and V 5 bases, and 11 bases lay outside the gene matches.

The table lists this clonotype with a few counts. This chain joins TRBV4-1 and TRBJ2-4, with TRBD2 as a possible D gene (5 bases). V dropped 1 base and J dropped 1 base, with 8 bases sitting between them. The CDR3 is made up of 15 amino acids. Germline lookup yields CDR1 MGHRA and CDR2 YSYEKL. CDR3 DNA sequence: TGCGCCAGCAGCCAAGGGGAGTGGGCCAAAAACATTCAGTACTTC. This sequence encodes CASSQGEWAKNIQYF.

This clonotype was seen only a few times. V usage is TRBV24-1 and J usage is TRBJ1-5; TRBD1 matches 12 bases. V trimming: 5 bases; J trimming: 5 bases; junction bases outside the gene matches: 9. The V gene's germline CDR1 is KGHDR and CDR2 SFDVKD. The CDR3 sequence is 17 residues long. Here the CDR3 DNA reads TGTGCCACCAGTGCCGCCGGGACAGGGGGCGCGGATCAGCCCCAGCATTTT. Translation: CATSAAGTGGADQPQHF.

This clonotype was counted only a few times. DNA of the CDR3: TGTGCCAGCAGCTTAGGCTCACAGGGGCCAAGCTCTGGAAACACCATATATTTT. Residues: CASSLGSQGPSSGNTIYF. The genes are TRBV7-6 and TRBJ1-3; 7 nucleotides agree with TRBD1. CDR1 SGHVS and CDR2 FNYEAQ come from the germline V gene. This CDR3 region has 18 residues. V was clipped by 1 base and J by 0 bases; unmatched bases: 9.

This clonotype has ten or more counts. The J gene is TRBJ2-3, the V gene TRBV12-3 or TRBV12-4; TRBD2 might be the D (7 bases). This CDR3 spans 13 amino acids. V gave up 10 bases and J gave up 7 bases, with 18 bases separating them. This CDR3 is CATMGGGANTQYF. The CDR3, as DNA: TGTGCCACCATGGGGGGGGGGGCGAATACGCAGTATTTT.

This chain links TRBV6-1 with TRBJ2-7; TRBD2 aligns across 13 bases. There are 14 residues in the CDR3. Germline V gives CDR1 MNHNS, CDR2 SASEGT. V lost 6 bases, J lost 5 bases, and 4 bases stayed unmatched. CDR3 sequence (DNA): TGTGCCAGCAGCGGACTAGCGGGAGTTAACGAGCAGTACTTC. This gives the protein CASSGLAGVNEQYF.

The J gene is TRBJ2-6, the V gene TRBV30, with TRBD2 as a possible D gene (6 bases). This CDR3 is 15 amino acids long. CDR1 and CDR2 (germline): GTSNPN, SVGIG (reference sequence). V lost 4 bases and J lost 0, with 10 bases in between. As DNA, the CDR3 is TGTGCCTGGATGCGGGGCTCCTCTGGGGCCAACGTCCTGACTTTC. Translated, it gives CAWMRGSSGANVLTF. Complete variable domain (other parts from reference TRBV30 and TRBJ2-6): SQTIHQWPATLVQPVGSPLSLECTVEGTSNPNLYWYRQAAGRGLQLLFYSVGIGQISSEVPQNLSASRPQDRQFILSSKKLLLSDSGFYLCAWMRGSSGANVLTFGAGSRLTVL.

This chain links TRBV20-1 with TRBJ2-7, with no clear D. The CDR3 has 14 residues. From germline, CDR1 is DFQATT and CDR2 SNEGSKA (reference sequence). Trimming removed 3 bases from V and 4 bases from J, with 16 bases in between. This CDR3 reads CSASGRGQTYEQYF. For the CDR3, the DNA is TGCAGTGCTAGTGGCCGCGGCCAAACTTACGAGCAGTACTTC.

The J gene is TRBJ1-2, the V gene TRBV7-2; the D gene is possibly TRBD1 (6 bases). Germline loops: CDR1 SGHTA, CDR2 FQGNSA. The length of the CDR3 is 14 residues. Trimming pared 5 bases from V and 6 bases from J, leaving 16 bases between. The CDR3 DNA reads as TGTGCCAGCAGCCCAGGCCAGGGGCATAATGGCTACACCTTC. Translating gives CASSPGQGHNGYTF.

This clonotype was detected ten times or more. The rearrangement joins TRBV29-1 to TRBJ1-4; D is possibly TRBD1 (5 bases). The germline V gene has CDR1 SQVTM and CDR2 ANQGSEA. The CDR3 spans 14 residues. The V gene lost 7 bases and the J gene lost 3 bases, with 15 bases spanning the gap. CDR3 amino acids: CSAQTGQSNEKLFF. CDR3 coding DNA: TGCAGCGCTCAGACGGGGCAGTCTAATGAAAAACTGTTTTTT.